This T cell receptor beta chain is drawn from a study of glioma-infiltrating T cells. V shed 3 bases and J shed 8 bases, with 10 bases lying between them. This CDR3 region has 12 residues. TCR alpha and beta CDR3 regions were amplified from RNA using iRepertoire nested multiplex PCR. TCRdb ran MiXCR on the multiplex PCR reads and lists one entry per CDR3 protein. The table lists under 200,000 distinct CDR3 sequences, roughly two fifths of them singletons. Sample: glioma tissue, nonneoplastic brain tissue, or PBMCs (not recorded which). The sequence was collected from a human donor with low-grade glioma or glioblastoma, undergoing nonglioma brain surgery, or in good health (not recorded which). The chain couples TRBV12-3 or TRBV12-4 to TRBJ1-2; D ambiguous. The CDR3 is CASSLRGRGYTF. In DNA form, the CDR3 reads TGTGCCAGCAGTTTGCGGGGTAGGGGCTACACCTTC.